This T cell receptor beta chain was obtained from a study of tumor-infiltrating lymphocytes in primary liver carcinoma. Overall study context: These patients were men and women whose ages were 30 to 69 years. About 3.5 to 7.13 million productive TCRbeta reads were obtained from the samples, with similar numbers across tissue types.

A primer in the constant region served to generate TCR beta cDNA from 450 to 600 ng of total RNA. The TCR beta library was amplified through three nested multiplex PCR rounds in a modified ARM-PCR procedure. Running 9 to 11 cycles apiece, the first two PCR rounds relied on TRBV1-TRBV30 forward primers together with a C-beta reverse primer. TCRdb passed the multiplex PCR reads through MiXCR, listing each CDR3 protein once. Counted here are tens of thousands of distinct CDR3 sequences, roughly 72% occurring once; the ten biggest clones make up approximately 20%. A remark on this clonotype: Since no conserved phenylalanine or tryptophan closes the CDR3, a read error is the likely cause. It is unclear where the CDR3 begins or ends on the DNA, so no DNA is shown, and the CDR3 is as TCRdb lists it.

The CDR3 region is 15 residues in length, termini included. Germline V lookup: CDR1 SGHKS, CDR2 YYEKEE (reference sequence). For each extraction, RNA and DNA were obtained together from approximately 20-30 mg of unsorted bulk tissue. The TCR originated in a man aged 35-49 years with primary liver carcinoma and hepatitis B virus infection. The chain has TRBV5-5 and TRBJ2-7; the listed D gene, TRBD2, was not tested against the DNA. Input material: liver tumor tissue from sampling region 1. Subset meaning: tumor region T1, superior pole. The CDR3: CASSLAASATYDHYL.